This T cell receptor beta chain is drawn from a study of early T cells in non-severe SARS-CoV-2 infection. Study-level background: Sequencing targeted bulk RNA from unsorted whole blood, leaving chains unpaired. The study, taken as a whole, reports: The VDJdb matching leaned toward anti-spike CD8 responses and overlooked private and CD4 specificities.

In the case of this clonotype: Its antigen is unidentified.

Looked up from germline, CDR1 is SGHRS and CDR2 is YFSETQ. CDR3 length: 10 residues. The germline V and J ends were trimmed by 0 bases and 10 bases, with 3 bases remaining between them. Separate cDNA molecules each had unique molecular identifiers attached to them. TCRdb processed the 5' RACE reads anew with MiXCR; each CDR3 protein has one entry. Of roughly 110,000 distinct CDR3 sequences detected, 11% appear once; the ten largest clones hold around 8%. This TCR was recovered from an adult who was a healthcare worker with PCR-confirmed SARS-CoV-2 infection or an uninfected control (not recorded which). The chain couples TRBV5-1 to TRBJ2-3; D not certain. Material: whole blood. The CDR3 region is CASSLDPQYF. As DNA, the CDR3 is TGCGCCAGCAGCTTGGACCCGCAGTATTTT.